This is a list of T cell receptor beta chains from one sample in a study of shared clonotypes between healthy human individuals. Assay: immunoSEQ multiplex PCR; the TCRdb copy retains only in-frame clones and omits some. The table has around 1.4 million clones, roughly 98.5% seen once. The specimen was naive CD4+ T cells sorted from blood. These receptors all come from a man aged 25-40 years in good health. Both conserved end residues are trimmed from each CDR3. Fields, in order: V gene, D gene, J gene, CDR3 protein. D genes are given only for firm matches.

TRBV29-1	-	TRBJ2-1	SVDSRSGGEQF
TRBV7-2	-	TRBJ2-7	ASSFSAGPHEQY
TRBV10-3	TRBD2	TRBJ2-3	ALRPGTSGTDTQY
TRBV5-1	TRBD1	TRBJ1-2	ASSRGTENYGYT
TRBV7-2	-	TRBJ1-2	ASLRRQARYGYT
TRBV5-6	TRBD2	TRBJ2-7	ASSLPSGMFYEQY
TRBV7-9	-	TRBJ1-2	ASSLAGGSARD
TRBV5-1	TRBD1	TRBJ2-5	ASSLGTGFLGETQY
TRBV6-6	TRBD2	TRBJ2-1	ASSYDGTSGSNEQF
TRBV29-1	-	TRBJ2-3	SVIGQPEPTDTQY
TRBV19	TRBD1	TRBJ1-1	ASNRGTVFGGPTDTEAF
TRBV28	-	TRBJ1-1	ASSLGGRTEAF
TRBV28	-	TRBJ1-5	ASSLSFLGSPQH
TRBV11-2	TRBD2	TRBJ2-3	ASSFPTSGRGSVADTQY
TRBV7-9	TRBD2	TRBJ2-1	ASSLLRREAYNEQF
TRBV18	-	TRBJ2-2	ASSSDRNTGELF
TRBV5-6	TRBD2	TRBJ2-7	ASSSLGLANTYEQY
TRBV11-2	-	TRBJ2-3	ASSLERVDTQY
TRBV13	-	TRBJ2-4	ASSFRPEIIQY
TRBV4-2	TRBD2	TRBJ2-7	ASSQDSGTVGYEQY
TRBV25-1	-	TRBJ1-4	ASSDLSATNEKLF
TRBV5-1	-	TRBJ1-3	ASSRFGGNTIY
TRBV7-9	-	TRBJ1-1	ASSPGGTEAF
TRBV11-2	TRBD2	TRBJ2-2	ASRQLSGRSETGELF
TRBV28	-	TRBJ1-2	ASSLNTRGEYYGYT
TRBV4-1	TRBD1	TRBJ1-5	ASSFRQGDQPQH
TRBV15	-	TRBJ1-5	ATSRSQGGNQPQH
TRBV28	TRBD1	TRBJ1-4	ASEAGGSNEKLF
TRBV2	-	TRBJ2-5	ASSAEGGGTQETQY
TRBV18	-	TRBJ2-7	ASSPPGKGEQY
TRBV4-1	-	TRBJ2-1	ASSHQASNEQF
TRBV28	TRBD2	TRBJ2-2	ASTSVGEGTGELF
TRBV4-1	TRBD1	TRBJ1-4	ASSQEAETGGFGKLF
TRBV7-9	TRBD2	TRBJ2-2	ASSFKRESNGELF
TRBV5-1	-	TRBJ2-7	ASSPWTGPSYEQY
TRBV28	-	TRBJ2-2	ASVLGGSPNTGELF
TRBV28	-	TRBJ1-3	ASRWSGNTIY
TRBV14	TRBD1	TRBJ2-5	ASSRTQGARETQY
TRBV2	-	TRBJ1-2	ASSFRSRFMGYT
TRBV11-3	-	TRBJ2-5	ASSFTSQGTQY
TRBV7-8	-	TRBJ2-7	ASSLGSLDYEQY
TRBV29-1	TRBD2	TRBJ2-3	SAAGTSSTDTQY
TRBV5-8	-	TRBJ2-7	ASSFTIGSYEQY
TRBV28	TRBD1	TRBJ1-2	ASSLLDRGDYGYT
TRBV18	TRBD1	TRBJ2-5	ASSPPGTVTQETQY
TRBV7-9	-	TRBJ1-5	ASSLATGNQPQH
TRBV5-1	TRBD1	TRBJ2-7	ASSVEGTGAQQY
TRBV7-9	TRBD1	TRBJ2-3	ASSSTGADTQY
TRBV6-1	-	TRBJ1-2	ASSEAYRGADYGYT
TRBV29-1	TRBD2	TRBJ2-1	SVEKSLAGGSNEQF
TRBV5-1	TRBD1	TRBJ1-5	ASSSGQGAGQPQH
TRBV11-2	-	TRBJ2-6	ASRAIGSGANVLT
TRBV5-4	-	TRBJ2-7	ASSFAGAYEQY
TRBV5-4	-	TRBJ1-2	ASSLEGHYGYT
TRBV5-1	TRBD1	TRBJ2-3	ASSLGDRADTDTQY
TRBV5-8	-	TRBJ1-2	ASSPLGGVAGYT
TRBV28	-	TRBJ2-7	ASSLRATYEQY
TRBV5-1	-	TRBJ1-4	ASREGNRNEKLF
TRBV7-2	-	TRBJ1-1	ASSLSIAF
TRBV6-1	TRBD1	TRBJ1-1	ASSAGTGEGAEAF